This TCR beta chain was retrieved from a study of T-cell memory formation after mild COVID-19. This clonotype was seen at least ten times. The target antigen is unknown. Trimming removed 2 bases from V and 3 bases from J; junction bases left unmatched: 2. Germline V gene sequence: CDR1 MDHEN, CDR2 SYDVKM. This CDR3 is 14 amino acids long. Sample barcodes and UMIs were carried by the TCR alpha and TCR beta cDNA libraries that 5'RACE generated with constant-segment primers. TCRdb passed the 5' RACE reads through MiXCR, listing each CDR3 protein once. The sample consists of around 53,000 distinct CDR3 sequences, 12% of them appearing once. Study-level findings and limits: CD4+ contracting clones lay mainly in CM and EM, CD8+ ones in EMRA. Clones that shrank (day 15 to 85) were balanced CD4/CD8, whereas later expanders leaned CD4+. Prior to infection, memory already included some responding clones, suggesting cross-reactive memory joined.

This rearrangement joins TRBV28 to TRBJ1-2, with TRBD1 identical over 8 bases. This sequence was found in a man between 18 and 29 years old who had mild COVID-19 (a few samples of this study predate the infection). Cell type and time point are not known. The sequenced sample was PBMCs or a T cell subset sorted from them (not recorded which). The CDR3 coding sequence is TGTGCCAGCAGTTTACAGGGGGCTGACTATGGCTACACCTTC. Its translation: CASSLQGADYGYTF.